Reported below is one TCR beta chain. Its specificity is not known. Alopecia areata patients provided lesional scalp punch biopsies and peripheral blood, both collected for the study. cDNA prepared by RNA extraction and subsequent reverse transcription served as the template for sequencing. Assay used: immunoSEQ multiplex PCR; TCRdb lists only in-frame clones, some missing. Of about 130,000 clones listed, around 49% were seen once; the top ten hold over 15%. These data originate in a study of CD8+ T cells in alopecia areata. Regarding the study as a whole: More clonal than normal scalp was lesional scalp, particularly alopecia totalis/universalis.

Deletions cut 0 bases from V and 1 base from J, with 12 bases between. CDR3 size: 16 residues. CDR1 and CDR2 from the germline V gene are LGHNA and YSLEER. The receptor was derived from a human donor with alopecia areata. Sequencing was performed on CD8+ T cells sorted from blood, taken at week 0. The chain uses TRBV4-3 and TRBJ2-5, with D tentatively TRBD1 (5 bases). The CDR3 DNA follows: TGCGCCAGCAGCCAAGATAGAACAGGTCTCCAAGAGACCCAGTACTTC. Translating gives CASSQDRTGLQETQYF.